A selection of T cell receptor beta chains follows, all from one sample in a study of brain metastases from non-small cell lung cancer. Some clones are missing from TCRdb's copy, which holds only in-frame ones; the method was immunoSEQ multiplex PCR. The profile shows about a thousand clones, 89% of them singletons. The sample was primary lung tumor tissue. All receptors derive from a donor aged 40 or over with non-small cell lung cancer. The CDR3 runs from the conserved cysteine through the conserved F or W. The D gene is left open where the match is weak. Only some rows state a clone size, as once, few, many or a class for expanded clones.

cdr3_nt,cdr3_aa,j_call,d_call,v_call,clone_size
TGTGCCAGCAGCCGGACAGGAAATGAAAAACTGTTTTTT,CASSRTGNEKLFF,TRBJ1-4,TRBD1,TRBV5-6,-
TGCGCCAGCAGACTAGGGACAGGGGGCGACTATGGCTACACCTTC,CASRLGTGGDYGYTF,TRBJ1-2,TRBD1,TRBV5-1,-
TGTGCCAGTAGTAAGGGGCGGACAGGGTCCGCTGAAGCTTTCTTT,CASSKGRTGSAEAFF,TRBJ1-1,TRBD1,TRBV19,-
TGTGCCAGCAGCTTAGGGGCCCCTGAGTTACGTGAAGAGGGAGCTTTCTTT,CASSLGAPELREEGAFF,TRBJ1-1,-,TRBV7-9,-
TGTGCCAGCAGCCTGACCCCGAAGGTATCTAATGAAAAACTGTTTTTT,CASSLTPKVSNEKLFF,TRBJ1-4,-,TRBV5-5,-
TGTGCCAGCAGTTTATTGTCGGGACCAAACTACGAGCAGTACTTC,CASSLLSGPNYEQYF,TRBJ2-7,-,TRBV28,-
TGCGCCAGCAGTCAGGGGTTCGACGAGCAGTACTTC,CASSQGFDEQYF,TRBJ2-7,-,TRBV10-1,few
TGTGCCAGCAGTCTAGCGGGAGGGCGTTACGAGCAGTACTTC,CASSLAGGRYEQYF,TRBJ2-7,TRBD2,TRBV2,-
TGTGCCAGCAGCTTATTGGGTGTGGAGGTCTACGAGCAGTACTTC,CASSLLGVEVYEQYF,TRBJ2-7,-,TRBV5-6,-
TGTGCCTCTTGGAACAGTCCGTACACCGGGGAGCTGTTTTTT,CASWNSPYTGELFF,TRBJ2-2,-,TRBV19,-
TGTGCCAGCAGCGTAGAAAAGGGTAGAAATCAGCCCCAGCATTTT,CASSVEKGRNQPQHF,TRBJ1-5,-,TRBV9,-
TGTGCCAGATGGGCTGAAGCTTTCTTT,CARWAEAFF,TRBJ1-1,-,TRBV6-7,few
TGTGCCACCGAACTATCGGGGGGCGAGGAGACCCAGTACTTC,CATELSGGEETQYF,TRBJ2-5,-,TRBV15,-
TGTGCCAGCTCACCAGTCGGAAAACTTAGCAATCAGCCCCAGCATTTT,CASSPVGKLSNQPQHF,TRBJ1-5,-,TRBV18,-
TGTGCCAGCAGTCTAACTATTGAGGCTGTCGGCTACACCTTC,CASSLTIEAVGYTF,TRBJ1-2,-,TRBV28,-
TGTGCCAGTAGTCCGGACAGGGACTATGGCTACACCTTC,CASSPDRDYGYTF,TRBJ1-2,TRBD1,TRBV5-4,-
TGTGCCAGCAGGCTCAACAGGAACACTGAAGCTTTCTTT,CASRLNRNTEAFF,TRBJ1-1,-,TRBV28,-
TGTGCCAGCTCCCAACAGAGGCAGGGCCCTGGGGCTAATGAAAAACTGTTTTTT,CASSQQRQGPGANEKLFF,TRBJ1-4,-,TRBV18,-